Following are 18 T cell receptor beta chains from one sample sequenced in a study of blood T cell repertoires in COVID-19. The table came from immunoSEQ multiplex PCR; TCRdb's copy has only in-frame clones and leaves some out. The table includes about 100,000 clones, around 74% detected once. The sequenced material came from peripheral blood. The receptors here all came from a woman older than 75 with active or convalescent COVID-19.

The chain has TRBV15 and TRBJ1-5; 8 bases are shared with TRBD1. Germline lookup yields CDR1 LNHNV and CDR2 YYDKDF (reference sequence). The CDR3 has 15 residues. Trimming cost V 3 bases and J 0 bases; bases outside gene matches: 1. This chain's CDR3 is CATSRTGDSNQPQHF. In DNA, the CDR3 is TGTGCCACCAGCAGGACAGGGGATAGCAATCAGCCCCAGCATTTT. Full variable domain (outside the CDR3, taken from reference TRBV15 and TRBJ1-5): DAMVIQNPRYQVTQFGKPVTLSCSQTLNHNVMYWYQQKSSQAPKLLFHYYDKDFNNEADTPDNFQSRRPNTSFCFLDIRSPGLGDTAMYLCATSRTGDSNQPQHFGDGTRLSIL.

CDR3 region: CASSLAPLAGAGELFF. DNA for the CDR3: TGTGCCAGCAGCTTAGCTCCCCTAGCGGGAGCCGGGGAGCTGTTTTTT. This chain uses TRBV7-3 with TRBJ2-2; 10 bases are a match to TRBD2. The germline V gene encodes CDR1 SGHTA and CDR2 FQGTGA. The CDR3 has 16 residues. Unmatched junction bases numbered 6, after V lost 2 bases and J lost 6 bases.

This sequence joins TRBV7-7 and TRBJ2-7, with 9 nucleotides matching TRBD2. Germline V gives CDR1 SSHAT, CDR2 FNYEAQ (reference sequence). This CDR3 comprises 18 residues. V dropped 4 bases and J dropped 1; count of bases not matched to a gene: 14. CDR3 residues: CASSSRGRGNCESYEQYF. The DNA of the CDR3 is TGTGCCAGCAGCTCGCGCGGGAGGGGAAATTGTGAGTCCTACGAGCAGTACTTC.

CDR3 in DNA: TGTGCCAGCAGCTTGGATGTGGAGGTCTCCTACGAGCAGTACTTC. As protein: CASSLDVEVSYEQYF. The genes are TRBV5-4 and TRBJ2-7; tentatively, D is TRBD2 (5 bases). This CDR3 region has 15 residues. Germline CDR1 is SGHNT and CDR2 is YYREEE (reference sequence). The V gene lost 0 bases and the J gene lost 0 bases, with 10 bases spanning the gap.

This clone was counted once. CDR3 in amino acids: CASSPGQNYEQYF. As DNA, the CDR3 is TGTGCCAGCTCACCGGGACAAAACTACGAGCAGTACTTC. The V and J genes are TRBV18 and TRBJ2-7, with a weak D call TRBD1 (6 bases). Trimming stripped 3 bases from V and 3 bases from J, with 9 bases between. There are 13 residues in the CDR3. The germline CDR1 and CDR2 sequences are KGHSH and LQKENI.

CDR3 in amino acids: CASSLLQLAALRAETQYF. DNA for the CDR3: TGCGCCAGCAGCTTGCTTCAACTAGCGGCCCTCCGGGCGGAGACCCAGTACTTC. The chain joins TRBV5-1 to TRBJ2-5; TRBD2 aligns across 8 bases. Per germline, CDR1 SGHRS and CDR2 YFSETQ. V shed 1 base and J 5 bases; nucleotides not matched to a gene: 16. This CDR3 region has 18 residues.

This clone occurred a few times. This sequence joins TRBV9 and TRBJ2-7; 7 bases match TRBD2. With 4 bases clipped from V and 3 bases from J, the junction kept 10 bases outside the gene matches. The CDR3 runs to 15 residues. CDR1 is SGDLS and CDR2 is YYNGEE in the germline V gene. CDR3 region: CASSRMVSGFYEQYF. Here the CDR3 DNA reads TGTGCCAGCAGCCGCATGGTTAGCGGGTTCTACGAGCAGTACTTC.

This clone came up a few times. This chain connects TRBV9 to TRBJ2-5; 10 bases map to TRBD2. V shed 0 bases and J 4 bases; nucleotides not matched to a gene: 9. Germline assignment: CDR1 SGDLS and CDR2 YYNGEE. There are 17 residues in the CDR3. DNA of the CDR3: TGTGCCAGCAGCGTAGCTGGGCTAGCGGGAGTAGGAGAGACCCAGTACTTC. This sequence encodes CASSVAGLAGVGETQYF.

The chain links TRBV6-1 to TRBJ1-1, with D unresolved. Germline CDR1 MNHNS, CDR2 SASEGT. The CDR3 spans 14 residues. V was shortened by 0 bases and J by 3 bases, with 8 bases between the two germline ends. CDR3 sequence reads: CASSEALGYTEAFF. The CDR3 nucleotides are TGTGCCAGCAGTGAAGCGCTCGGTTACACTGAAGCTTTCTTT.

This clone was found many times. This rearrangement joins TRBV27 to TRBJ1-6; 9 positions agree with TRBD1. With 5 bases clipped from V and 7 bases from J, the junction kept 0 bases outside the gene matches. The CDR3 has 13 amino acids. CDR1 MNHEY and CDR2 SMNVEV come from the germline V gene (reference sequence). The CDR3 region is CASSDRGNSPLHF. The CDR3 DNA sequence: TGTGCCAGCAGTGACAGGGGGAATTCACCCCTCCACTTT.

The CDR3 reads CASTYSTDTGELFF. The CDR3 DNA is TGTGCCAGCACCTACTCTACGGACACCGGGGAGCTGTTTTTT. This rearrangement joins TRBV27 to TRBJ2-2; no firm D call. Trimming pared 7 bases from V and 3 bases from J, leaving 12 bases between. This CDR3 has 14 amino acids. Germline lookup yields CDR1 MNHEY and CDR2 SMNVEV (reference sequence).

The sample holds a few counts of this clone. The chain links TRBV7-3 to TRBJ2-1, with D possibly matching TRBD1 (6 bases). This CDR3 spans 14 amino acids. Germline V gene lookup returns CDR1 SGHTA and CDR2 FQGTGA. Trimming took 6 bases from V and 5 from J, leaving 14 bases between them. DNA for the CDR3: TGTGCCAGCAGTACCTACAGGGATCACAATGAGCAGTTCTTC. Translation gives CASSTYRDHNEQFF. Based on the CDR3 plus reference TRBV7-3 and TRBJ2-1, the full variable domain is GAGVSQTPSNKVTEKGKYVELRCDPISGHTALYWYRQSLGQGPEFLIYFQGTGAADDSGLPNDRFFAVRPEGSVSTLKIQRTERGDSAVYLCASSTYRDHNEQFFGPGTRLTVL.

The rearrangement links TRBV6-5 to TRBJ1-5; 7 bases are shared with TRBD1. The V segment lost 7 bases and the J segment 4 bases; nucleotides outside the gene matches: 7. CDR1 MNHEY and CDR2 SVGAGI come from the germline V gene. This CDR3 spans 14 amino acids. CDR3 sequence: CASKVGQANQPQHF. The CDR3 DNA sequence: TGTGCCAGCAAGGTTGGACAGGCGAATCAGCCCCAGCATTTT.

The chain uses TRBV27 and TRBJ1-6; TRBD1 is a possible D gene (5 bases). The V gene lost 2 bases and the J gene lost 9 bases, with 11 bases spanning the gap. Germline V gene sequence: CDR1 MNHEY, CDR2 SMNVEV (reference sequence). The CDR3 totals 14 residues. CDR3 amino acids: CASSLRRVGSPLHF. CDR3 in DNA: TGTGCCAGCAGTTTACGCAGGGTCGGTTCACCCCTCCACTTT.

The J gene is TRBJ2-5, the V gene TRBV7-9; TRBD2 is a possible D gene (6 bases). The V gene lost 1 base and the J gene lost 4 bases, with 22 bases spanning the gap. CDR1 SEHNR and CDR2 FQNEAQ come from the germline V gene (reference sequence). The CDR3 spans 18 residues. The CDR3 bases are TGTGCCAGCAGCTTAGTCCCCTTTAGCGGATTCAAGGGAGAGACCCAGTACTTC. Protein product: CASSLVPFSGFKGETQYF.

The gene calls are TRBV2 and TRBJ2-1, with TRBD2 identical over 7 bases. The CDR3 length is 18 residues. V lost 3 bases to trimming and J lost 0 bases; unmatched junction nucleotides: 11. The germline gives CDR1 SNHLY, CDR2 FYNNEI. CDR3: CASSDPTSETSSYNEQFF. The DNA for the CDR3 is TGTGCCAGCAGTGATCCAACTAGCGAGACCAGCTCCTACAATGAGCAGTTCTTC.

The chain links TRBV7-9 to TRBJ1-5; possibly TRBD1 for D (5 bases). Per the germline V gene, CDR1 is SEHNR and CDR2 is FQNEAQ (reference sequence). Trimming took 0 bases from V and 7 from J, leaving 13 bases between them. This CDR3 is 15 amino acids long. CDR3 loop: CASSLASTVGQPQHF. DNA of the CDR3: TGTGCCAGCAGCTTAGCATCGACAGTCGGCCAGCCCCAGCATTTT.

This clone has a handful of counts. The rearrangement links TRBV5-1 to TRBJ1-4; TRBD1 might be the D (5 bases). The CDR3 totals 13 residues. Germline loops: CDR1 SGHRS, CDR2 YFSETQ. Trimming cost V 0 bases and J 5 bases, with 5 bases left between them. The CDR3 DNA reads TGCGCCAGCAGCTTGGAGGGGAATGAAAAACTGTTTTTT. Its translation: CASSLEGNEKLFF.